This T cell receptor beta chain was identified in a study of cytomegalovirus exposure and HLA in healthy donors. Primers included in the PCR were 60 Vbeta and 13 Jbeta primers. Only in-frame clones appear in the TCRdb table, and some are missing; sequencing was by immunoSEQ multiplex PCR. The table has about 140,000 clones, around four fifths seen once. The CDR3 totals 14 residues. From germline, CDR1 is MDHEN and CDR2 SYDVKM. V was clipped by 7 bases and J by 9 bases, with 16 bases between them. The V and J genes are TRBV28 and TRBJ1-6; no clear D. This sequence was found in a man aged 30 to 45 in good health and CMV-seropositive. The sequenced material came from PBMCs. CDR3 region: CASNRERSSSPLHF. The CDR3 DNA follows: TGTGCCAGCAACCGAGAGCGGAGTAGTTCACCCCTCCACTTT.